This T cell receptor (beta chain) appears in the sequencing data of a study of OX40 agonist ivuxolimab in advanced cancers. In germline, CDR1 is MGHRA, CDR2 YSYEKL. This CDR3 is built from 14 residues. The V and J ends lost 0 bases and 6 bases respectively, with 8 bases between them. The assay was immunoSEQ multiplex PCR, and TCRdb's table has in-frame clones only and misses some. The sample lists 30,000 to 40,000 clones; roughly 83% were seen once. The receptor was isolated from an adult with an advanced solid tumor such as melanoma, head and neck, liver or kidney cancer. Specimen: CD4+ or CD8+ T cells sorted from blood, collected in a trial of the OX40 agonist ivuxolimab. The rearrangement uses TRBV4-1 and TRBJ2-2, with D hard to call. Here the CDR3 DNA reads TGCGCCAGCAGCCAAGATCAGACCTCCGGGGAGCTGTTTTTT. The encoded protein is CASSQDQTSGELFF.